What follows is one T cell receptor beta chain and its context. The antigen remains unidentified. TCRdb re-analysed the RT-PCR reads in MiXCR, keeping a single row per CDR3 protein. Among over 150,000 distinct CDR3 sequences, approximately 15% were seen once, and the ten largest hold about a quarter. This entry belongs to a study of response to subunit inactivated influenza vaccine. Study observations and caveats: It was suggested by the authors that few new T cells are recruited by each seasonal influenza vaccination.

This CDR3 comprises 15 residues. The J segment lost 7 bases and the V segment lost 6 bases, leaving 9 bases of the junction unmatched. Germline V gene data show CDR1 as MNHEY and CDR2 as SMNVEV (reference sequence). The chain has TRBV27 and TRBJ2-1; 10 nucleotides line up with TRBD2. Source: CD8+ T cells sorted from PBMCs, taken 5 days after vaccination. The receptor was derived from a man in his forties or fifties who received an inactivated influenza vaccine. The CDR3 DNA is TGTGCCAGCAGCCTTCTAGCGGGAGAAGCGAATGAGCAGTTCTTC. Residues: CASSLLAGEANEQFF.